These T cell receptor beta chains were read from a single sample in a study of cytomegalovirus exposure and HLA in healthy donors. TCRdb keeps only in-frame clones here, not all; method: immunoSEQ multiplex PCR. This sample has more than 85,000 clones, with 77% found just once. Sequencing input: PBMCs. The receptor source for this set is a female donor in good health and CMV-seronegative. Each CDR3 is given with its conserved first and last residue. The D gene is left open where the match is weak. Clone size is not always given. Where it is, it says once, few, many or a class for expanded clones.

TRBD2	TRBV2	15	TRBJ2-2	-	TGTGCCAGCACCAGCGGGGGGAAATCCCCCGGGGAGCTGTTTTTT	CASTSGGKSPGELFF
TRBD1	TRBV18	15	TRBJ1-1	-	TGTGCCAGCTCACCACCCTGGCAGGGGGCATCTGAAGCTTTCTTT	CASSPPWQGASEAFF
-	TRBV9	13	TRBJ2-7	-	TGTGCCAGCAGCGGGGGGGGGCTCAACGAGCAGTACTTC	CASSGGGLNEQYF
-	TRBV1	16	TRBJ1-5	few	TGCACCAGCAGCCGTATCCCGGGACAGGGGAAACAGCCCCAGCATTTT	CTSSRIPGQGKQPQHF
-	TRBV6-5	13	TRBJ1-5	once	TGTGCCAGCAGTCCACTCGATGATCAGCCCCAGCATTTT	CASSPLDDQPQHF
TRBD2	TRBV4-1	16	TRBJ2-4	-	TGCGCCAGCAGCCCCGCCGGGACTAGCGGGAGAAACATTCAGTACTTC	CASSPAGTSGRNIQYF
TRBD2	TRBV11-2	15	TRBJ2-7	once	TGTGCCAGCAGCTTCCCGGGAGGTTACTCCTACGAGCAGTACTTC	CASSFPGGYSYEQYF
TRBD2	TRBV27	16	TRBJ2-1	-	TGTGCCAGCAGAAGCGGGGGGGCCTCTAAGTACAATGAGCAGTTCTTC	CASRSGGASKYNEQFF
-	TRBV7-9	12	TRBJ2-7	-	TGTGCCAGCAGCTTTAGCGGTTACGAGCAGTACTTC	CASSFSGYEQYF
TRBD1	TRBV5-6	15	TRBJ2-7	-	TGTGCCAGCAGCTTACTGAGACAGGGTCGGGACGAGCAGTACTTC	CASSLLRQGRDEQYF
TRBD2	TRBV5-1	16	TRBJ2-1	-	TGCGCCAGCAGCCACCGCCTAGCGGGAGGTGGAAATGAGCAGTTCTTC	CASSHRLAGGGNEQFF
-	TRBV6-5	14	TRBJ1-2	-	TGTGCCAGCAGTTTTCACAGCACCGCGACGGGCTACACCTTC	CASSFHSTATGYTF
TRBD1	TRBV6-5	14	TRBJ1-6	-	TGTGCCAGCAGTACCAGGGGGCCAGGCTCACCCCTCCACTTT	CASSTRGPGSPLHF
TRBD1	TRBV4-3	15	TRBJ1-5	-	TGCGCCAGCAGCCCCCACAGGGGGTTAAATCAGCCCCAGCATTTT	CASSPHRGLNQPQHF
TRBD1	TRBV6-4	16	TRBJ1-2	once	TGTGCCAGCAGTGACCAGGGGACAGGGCCGTTGGATGGCTACACCTTC	CASSDQGTGPLDGYTF
-	TRBV29-1	13	TRBJ1-5	-	TGCAGCGTTGGTCAGGGAGGGAATCAGCCCCAGCATTTT	CSVGQGGNQPQHF